These 9 T cell receptor beta chains were sequenced from one sample in a study of CD8+CD57+ T cells in acquired aplastic anemia. Genomic DNA was employed as the template in profiling TCR beta VDJ and CDR3. Each CDR3 protein is one row after TCRdb ran MiXCR on the reads. Of over 150,000 distinct CDR3 sequences detected, 71% appear once; the ten largest clones hold approximately 48%. Sequenced patients had shown CD8+CD57+ cell expansion by flow cytometry. The specimen sequenced was sorted CD4+, CD8+, or CD8+CD57+ T cells (not recorded which) from PBMCs. The receptors shown here come from a human donor with aplastic anemia.

The chain has TRBV6-4 and TRBJ2-3, with a tentative D call TRBD2 (5 bases). V was cut by 5 bases and J by 4 bases, with 22 bases left in between. The germline gives CDR1 MRHNA, CDR2 SNTAGT. The CDR3 is 17 residues long. This CDR3 is CASSPGWGDYRADTQYF. CDR3 DNA: TGTGCCAGCAGTCCCGGGTGGGGAGACTACCGGGCAGATACGCAGTATTTT.

For this clonotype: The junction does not match germline at one end; this may be a read error. The chain employs TRBV5-1 and TRBJ2-3, with D unclear. CDR3 length: 13 residues. Germline V gene data show CDR1 as SGHRS and CDR2 as YFSETQ. CDR3 bases: TGTGCCAGCAGCTTCGGAGCCCAAGATACGCAGTATTTT. This codes for CASSFGAQDTQYF.

Many counts were recorded for this clonotype. The chain carries TRBV18 and TRBJ2-7; 8 positions agree with TRBD2. V was pared by 1 base and J by 0 bases, with 2 bases of the junction left unmatched. Germline V CDR1 and CDR2: KGHSH, LQKENI. The CDR3 length is 15 residues. For the CDR3, the DNA is TGTGCCAGCTCACCACTAGCGGGGAGCTCCTACGAGCAGTACGTC. Translated, it gives CASSPLAGSSYEQYV.

The rearrangement joins TRBV7-3 to TRBJ2-3; possible D gene TRBD2, 5 bases. CDR3 length: 15 residues. V gave up 8 bases and J gave up 0 bases, with 15 bases separating them. Germline-derived CDR1 and CDR2 are SGHTA and FQGTGA. The DNA for the CDR3 is TGTGCCAGCTCCTTGCTAGCAAAGAGCACAGATACGCAGTATTTT. Residues: CASSLLAKSTDTQYF.

The J gene is TRBJ2-7, the V gene TRBV5-4; D tentatively fits TRBD1 or TRBD2 (6 bases each). The CDR3 has 14 amino acids. The germline CDR1 and CDR2 sequences are SGHNT and YYREEE (reference sequence). V was pared by 9 bases and J by 2 bases, with 18 bases between. CDR3 amino acids: CATNRGTQPYEQYF. The DNA of the CDR3 is TGTGCCACGAACCGCGGGACACAGCCCTACGAGCAGTACTTC.

The rearrangement joins TRBV7-9 to TRBJ2-1; no reliable D call. The CDR3 totals 11 residues. V was cut by 4 bases and J by 8 bases, with 6 bases left in between. The germline CDR1 and CDR2 sequences are SEHNR and FQNEAQ (reference sequence). The CDR3 DNA sequence: TGTGCCAGCAGCTCATCCTATGAGCAGTTCTTC. Its translation is CASSSSYEQFF.

The chain employs TRBV7-2 and TRBJ2-5; no clear D. Looked up from germline, CDR1 is SGHTA and CDR2 is FQGNSA. The CDR3 is 17 residues long. With 2 bases removed from V and 1 base from J, the gap between germline ends came to 17 bases. DNA of the CDR3: TGTGCCAGCAGCTTATGGGCGTTTCGGAACAGCCAAGAGACCCAGTACTTC. Amino acids: CASSLWAFRNSQETQYF.

The V gene is TRBV4-1, the J gene TRBJ1-2; perhaps TRBD1 as D (6 bases). Between the trimmed V and J ends, which lost 0 bases and 7 bases, there was a span of 6 bases. The V gene's germline CDR1 is MGHRA and CDR2 YSYEKL. The CDR3 is 12 amino acids. CDR3 region: CASSQETGGYTF. DNA for the CDR3: TGCGCCAGCAGCCAAGAGACAGGTGGCTACACCTTC.

The chain links TRBV5-1 to TRBJ2-3; TRBD2 is a possible D gene (5 bases). V shed 4 bases and J shed 2 bases, with 8 bases lying between them. The length of the CDR3 is 13 residues. From germline, CDR1 is SGHRS and CDR2 YFSETQ. This chain's CDR3 is CASSRELTDTQYF. CDR3 DNA: TGCGCCAGCAGCCGGGAACTCACAGATACGCAGTATTTT.